This section outlines one TCR beta chain sequence together with its context. The data originate from a study of T-cell memory formation after mild COVID-19. There are 16 residues in the CDR3. V shed 6 bases and J 4 bases; nucleotides not matched to a gene: 13. TCRdb re-derived calls from the 5' RACE reads in MiXCR, one entry per CDR3 protein. This table has some 29,000 distinct CDR3 sequences, about 16% appearing once. The receptor was derived from an adult who had mild COVID-19 (a few samples of this study predate the infection). Cell type and time point are not known. Sequenced material: PBMCs or a T cell subset sorted from them (not recorded which). This sequence joins TRBV12-3 or TRBV12-4 and TRBJ1-2, with 8 bases fitting TRBD1. The DNA of the CDR3 is TGTGCCAGCAGCCCAAGCCCGGGACAGGACTTCTATGGCTACACCTTC. Amino acid sequence: CASSPSPGQDFYGYTF.